Listed here is a single T cell receptor beta chain. This entry comes from a study of blood T cell repertoires in COVID-19. V lost 0 bases and J lost 12, with 12 bases in between. The germline V gene encodes CDR1 SNHLY and CDR2 FYNNEI. There are 13 residues in the CDR3. Measured with immunoSEQ multiplex PCR; TCRdb has only the in-frame clones, and not every one. This table holds approximately 60,000 clones, over 75% found once. This sequence was found in a woman of 80 years or more with acute or convalescent COVID-19. V and J are TRBV2 and TRBJ2-1, with D possibly matching TRBD2 (6 bases). Sequenced sample: peripheral blood. The CDR3 is CASSEARETRQFF. In nucleotides, the CDR3 is TGTGCCAGCAGTGAAGCTCGGGAGACCAGGCAGTTCTTC.